The T cell receptor beta chain described here comes from a study of T cells after yellow fever vaccination. TCRdb used MiXCR to reprocess the 5' RACE reads, holding one entry per CDR3 protein. The sample has some 200,000 distinct CDR3 sequences, around 3.1% seen once. This clonotype was observed many times. Germline loops: CDR1 SGHTA, CDR2 FQGNSA. Trimming left V 2 bases short and J 3 bases short, with 3 bases between. The CDR3 sequence is 12 residues long. This chain connects TRBV7-2 to TRBJ2-3; D is unresolved. The specimen comprised CD4+ T cells sorted from PBMCs, sampled 10 days after the yellow fever booster vaccination. This sequence originates from a man younger than 30 who received the YFV17D yellow fever vaccine. The CDR3 sequence is CASSLMTDTQYF. The CDR3 region has the DNA TGTGCCAGCAGCTTAATGACAGATACGCAGTATTTT.